Below, 14 T cell receptor beta chains from the same sample are listed, as sequenced in a study of T cells in Graves' hyperthyroidism and ophthalmopathy. Amplified TCR beta CDR3 regions came from RNA transcripts. A set of HTBI primers served as the primers for a first-round RT-PCR of the TCR CDR3. One entry per CDR3 protein results from TCRdb running MiXCR on the multiplex PCR reads. Of 450,000 to 700,000 distinct CDR3 sequences listed, about half were seen once; the top ten hold around 7.7%. The sample comprised peripheral blood or thyroid tissue (not recorded which). These receptors originate from a woman aged 18 to 35 with Graves' hyperthyroidism.

The V gene is TRBV29-1, the J gene TRBJ1-2, with D possibly being TRBD1 (5 bases). This CDR3 is 14 amino acids long. Looked up from germline, CDR1 is SQVTM and CDR2 is ANQGSEA. The germline V and J ends were trimmed by 6 bases and 3 bases, with 17 bases remaining between them. The CDR3 DNA reads TGCAGCGTCGCGGGGCGAGCCGGGGACTATGGCTACACCTTC. It translates to CSVAGRAGDYGYTF.

The V and J genes are TRBV5-1 and TRBJ1-5, with D uncertain. Germline CDR1 reads SGHRS; CDR2 reads YFSETQ. CDR3 length: 13 amino acids. Trimming left V 3 bases short and J 16 bases short, with 20 bases between. CDR3 in amino acids: CASSSQAGSAAHF. In nucleotides, the CDR3 is TGCGCCAGCAGCTCGCAAGCGGGTTCCGCGGCCCATTTT.

This chain uses TRBV12-3 or TRBV12-4 with TRBJ1-1; D possibly corresponds to TRBD1 (6 bases). Trimming pared 5 bases from V and 6 bases from J, leaving 13 bases between. The CDR3 contains 13 residues. The CDR3 coding sequence is TGTGCCAGCAGTGCCACAGGGTTAGCTGAAGCTTTCTTT. Translation: CASSATGLAEAFF.

The gene calls are TRBV29-1 and TRBJ1-2; 11 bases line up with TRBD1. V shed 6 bases and J 6 bases; nucleotides not matched to a gene: 12. CDR3 size: 15 residues. CDR1 and CDR2 (germline): SQVTM, ANQGSEA. The CDR3 coding sequence is TGCAGCGTCTCTGAAAGGGGACAGGGGGTCAATGGCTACACCTTC. Protein sequence: CSVSERGQGVNGYTF.

The gene calls are TRBV7-3 and TRBJ2-1; weak D call: TRBD2 (6 bases). The germline gives CDR1 SGHTA, CDR2 FQGTGA. Deletions cut 5 bases from V and 3 bases from J, with 14 bases between. There are 15 residues in the CDR3. Here the CDR3 DNA reads TGTGCCAGCAGCCCCTTCGGGCGGGGCTACAATGAGCAGTTCTTC. This encodes CASSPFGRGYNEQFF. The full variable domain, its missing parts supplied by reference TRBV7-3 and TRBJ2-1, is GAGVSQTPSNKVTEKGKYVELRCDPISGHTALYWYRQSLGQGPEFLIYFQGTGAADDSGLPNDRFFAVRPEGSVSTLKIQRTERGDSAVYLCASSPFGRGYNEQFFGPGTRLTVL.

This clonotype appeared once. J is TRBJ2-5 and V is TRBV24-1, with D perhaps matching TRBD2 (5 bases). Germline V lookup: CDR1 KGHDR, CDR2 SFDVKD. The V end lost 7 bases, the J end lost 9 bases, and 20 bases lay between the germline ends. This CDR3 comprises 14 residues. CDR3 protein: CATSNVWGDEAQYF. The CDR3 nucleotides read TGTGCCACCAGCAACGTGTGGGGAGATGAGGCCCAGTACTTC.

This clonotype was counted ten times or more. The chain combines TRBV29-1 with TRBJ1-2; no definite D call. The CDR3 covers 11 residues. Trimming shortened V by 4 bases and J by 9 bases, and 12 bases separated the two germline ends. The germline gives CDR1 SQVTM, CDR2 ANQGSEA. The CDR3 DNA reads TGCAGCGTTGGGCAGAGCCCTAGCTACACCTTC. It codes for CSVGQSPSYTF.

This clonotype occurred many times. The rearrangement joins TRBV24-1 to TRBJ2-7, with TRBD1 identical over 8 bases. Unmatched junction bases numbered 3, after V lost 4 bases and J lost 2 bases. Germline CDR1 is KGHDR and CDR2 is SFDVKD. The CDR3 loop spans 14 amino acids. The CDR3 coding sequence is TGTGCCACCAGTGACCCGGACAGGGCCTACGAGCAGTACTTC. Its protein product is CATSDPDRAYEQYF.

This clonotype turned up a few times. This chain uses TRBV28 with TRBJ2-5; maybe TRBD2 (6 bases). The CDR3 runs 15 residues. CDR1 and CDR2 from the germline V gene are MDHEN and SYDVKM. V shed 5 bases and J shed 5 bases, with 18 bases lying between them. The CDR3 coding sequence is TGTGCCAGCAGTGGACCTAGCGACGGCGGGGAGACCCAGTACTTC. Translation: CASSGPSDGGETQYF.

The sample holds a few counts of this clonotype. The junction departs from germline at one end; a sequencing error may be responsible. The chain couples TRBV3-1 to TRBJ1-5; D not resolved. Germline V lookup: CDR1 LGHDT, CDR2 YNNKEL (reference sequence). The CDR3 loop spans 15 amino acids. The CDR3 loop reads CASSQDWSSNQPQHF. The CDR3 DNA follows: TGTGCTAGCAGCCAAGATTGGTCTAGCAATCAGCCCCAGCATTTT.

The chain carries TRBV7-9 and TRBJ2-2; D unresolved. This CDR3 is 14 amino acids long. From germline, CDR1 is SEHNR and CDR2 FQNEAQ (reference sequence). The ends were cut back, 4 bases at V and 4 bases at J, with 10 bases in the middle. Here the CDR3 reads CASSSLSGTGELFF. The CDR3 coding sequence is TGTGCCAGCAGCTCACTCTCGGGCACCGGGGAGCTGTTTTTT. Variable domain in full (rest from reference TRBV7-9 and TRBJ2-2): DTGVSQNPRHKITKRGQNVTFRCDPISEHNRLYWYRQTLGQGPEFLTYFQNEAQLEKSRLLSDRFSAERPKGSFSTLEIQRTEQGDSAMYLCASSSLSGTGELFFGEGSRLTVL.

Concerning this clonotype itself: Since a much larger clone is just one base distant, this may be a read error. The V call is TRBV7-9, the J call TRBJ2-2, with D unclear. The CDR3 covers 15 residues. With 7 bases removed from V and 1 base from J, the gap between germline ends came to 13 bases. The germline gives CDR1 SEHNR, CDR2 FQNEAQ (reference sequence). CDR3 in amino acids: CASKALLKNTGELFF. DNA of the CDR3: TGTGCCAGCAAGGCACTCCTAAAGAACACCGGGGAGCTGTTTTTT. Together with reference TRBV7-9 and TRBJ2-2, the CDR3 gives the full variable domain: DTGVSQNPRHKITKRGQNVTFRCDPISEHNRLYWYRQTLGQGPEFLTYFQNEAQLEKSRLLSDRFSAERPKGSFSTLEIQRTEQGDSAMYLCASKALLKNTGELFFGEGSRLTVL.

This clonotype was seen ten or more times. The chain couples TRBV6-5 to TRBJ1-5; D is undetermined. CDR1 and CDR2 (germline): MNHEY, SVGAGI. Trimming removed 7 bases at V and 0 bases at J, with 10 bases between. This CDR3 comprises 14 residues. CDR3 protein: CASNPTFSNQPQHF. In DNA form, the CDR3 reads TGTGCCAGCAATCCAACATTTAGCAATCAGCCCCAGCATTTT.

The CDR3 nucleotides read TGTGCCAGTTCGGGGGGCCGGGCTAACACCATATATTTT. It translates to CASSGGRANTIYF. This chain links TRBV19 with TRBJ1-3; a weak D match, TRBD1 (6 bases). V dropped 8 bases and J dropped 7 bases, with 15 bases sitting between them. Germline values: CDR1 LNHDA, CDR2 SQIVND (reference sequence). This CDR3 has 13 amino acids.